One and the same sample provided the 15 T cell receptor beta chains below, sequenced in a study of blood T cells in healthy people across ages. Then a second PCR, running roughly 7 to 12 cycles, was carried out with a sample-barcoded 5' primer and a J-beta primer mix. TCRdb reanalysed the 5' RACE reads using MiXCR and keeps one entry per CDR3 protein. The repertoire includes just over 800,000 distinct CDR3 sequences, approximately 67% of them detected once, and about 30% sits in the top ten. Material for sequencing was blood. Receptors were obtained from a man aged 25 to 40 in good health.

This clonotype has a handful of counts. V and J are TRBV7-9 and TRBJ1-1, with D uncertain. Trimming stripped 5 bases from V and 8 bases from J, with 12 bases between. From germline, CDR1 is SEHNR and CDR2 FQNEAQ (reference sequence). The CDR3 runs 12 residues. The DNA of the CDR3 is TGTGCCAGCAGCCAGGTGGCGATCGAAGCTTTCTTT. As protein: CASSQVAIEAFF. Full variable domain (remainder filled in from reference TRBV7-9 and TRBJ1-1): DTGVSQNPRHKITKRGQNVTFRCDPISEHNRLYWYRQTLGQGPEFLTYFQNEAQLEKSRLLSDRFSAERPKGSFSTLEIQRTEQGDSAMYLCASSQVAIEAFFGQGTRLTVV.

The chain joins TRBV11-2 to TRBJ2-7; 8 bases are shared with TRBD1. The germline V gene has CDR1 SGHAT and CDR2 FQNNGV. V lost 2 bases, J lost 4 bases, and 4 bases stayed unmatched. The CDR3 totals 14 residues. CDR3 sequence reads: CASSLCQGAYEQYF. In DNA, the CDR3 is TGTGCCAGCAGCTTATGTCAGGGGGCTTACGAGCAGTACTTC.

V is TRBV9 and J is TRBJ2-3, with D possibly TRBD1 on 5 matching bases. Deletions cut 3 bases from V and 2 bases from J, with 10 bases between. Germline V gene sequence: CDR1 SGDLS, CDR2 YYNGEE. The CDR3 extends over 14 amino acids. In DNA form, the CDR3 reads TGTGCCAGCAGCGGGCCAGGGTTCACAGATACGCAGTATTTT. Translating gives CASSGPGFTDTQYF. The full variable domain, its missing parts supplied by reference TRBV9 and TRBJ2-3, is DSGVTQTPKHLITATGQRVTLRCSPRSGDLSVYWYQQSLDQGLQFLIQYYNGEERAKGNILERFSAQQFPDLHSELNLSSLELGDSALYFCASSGPGFTDTQYFGPGTRLTVL.

The chain recombines TRBV2 with TRBJ2-1; no definite D call. CDR1 is SNHLY, CDR2 FYNNEI, per germline. The CDR3 runs 12 residues. With 5 bases removed from V and 8 bases from J, the gap between germline ends came to 10 bases. In DNA form, the CDR3 reads TGTGCCAGCAGTTGGAGTTGGGATGAGCAGTTCTTC. This gives the protein CASSWSWDEQFF.

The V gene is TRBV9, the J gene TRBJ2-5, with 7 bases lining up with TRBD1. The J call may be faulty, since TRBJ2-7 better matches the DNA end. The CDR3 runs to 16 residues. Germline assignment: CDR1 SGDLS and CDR2 YYNGEE. Here the CDR3 DNA reads TGTGCCAGCAGCACCAGACAGGGAGCAGGCTGGAACGAGCAGTACTTC. Protein sequence: CASSTRQGAGWNEQYF.

The chain joins TRBV5-1 to TRBJ2-2, with a weak D call TRBD1 (7 bases). The V end lost 0 bases, the J end lost 3 bases, and 15 bases lay between the germline ends. CDR3 length: 17 residues. Germline V gene sequence: CDR1 SGHRS, CDR2 YFSETQ. The CDR3 sequence: CASSLAGRGEHTGELFF. The CDR3, as DNA: TGCGCCAGCAGCTTGGCCGGCAGGGGGGAACACACCGGGGAGCTGTTTTTT.

J is TRBJ2-7 and V is TRBV4-3; TRBD2 matches 9 bases. Germline-derived CDR1 and CDR2 are LGHNA and YSLEER. With V trimmed by 6 bases and J by 1 base, 7 bases remained unmatched. The CDR3 runs to 15 residues. This chain's CDR3 is CASSHSGGNSYEQYF. CDR3 nucleotide sequence: TGCGCCAGCAGTCACAGCGGGGGGAATTCCTACGAGCAGTACTTC.

This chain connects TRBV10-3 to TRBJ1-4; 8 nucleotides match TRBD1. The CDR3 is 16 residues long. In germline, CDR1 is ENHRY, CDR2 SYGVKD. J gave up 0 bases and V 0 bases, and 0 bases lay outside the gene matches. CDR3 coding DNA: TGTGCCATCAGTGAGTCGGGACAGGCAACTAATGAAAAACTGTTTTTT. Translation gives CAISESGQATNEKLFF.

The genes are TRBV20-1 and TRBJ2-1; D is possibly TRBD2 (5 bases). The CDR3 spans 13 residues. CDR1 DFQATT and CDR2 SNEGSKA come from the germline V gene (reference sequence). Trimming pared 0 bases from V and 11 bases from J, leaving 14 bases between. In DNA form, the CDR3 reads TGCAGTGCTAGAGAGCCCGTTAACGGGAAGCAGTTCTTC. Protein: CSAREPVNGKQFF.

Note on this clonotype: A much larger clone differs by one base, so this may be a read error. The chain links TRBV7-2 to TRBJ2-3; D is uncertain. The germline V gene has CDR1 SGHTA and CDR2 FQGNSA. V was trimmed by 5 bases and J by 3 bases, leaving 15 bases between them. This CDR3 has 15 residues. CDR3 protein: CASSLGQVATDTQYF. The CDR3 DNA follows: TGTGCCAGCAGCCTTGGGCAGGTCGCAACAGATACGCAGTATTTT.

The V gene is TRBV5-4, the J gene TRBJ2-3, with 9 bases that match TRBD2. The CDR3 is 16 amino acids. Germline V lookup: CDR1 SGHNT, CDR2 YYREEE (reference sequence). V lost 1 base, J lost 0 bases, and 3 bases stayed unmatched. DNA for the CDR3: TGTGCCAGCAGCTTGCGTAGCGGGGGAAGCACAGATACGCAGTATTTT. Residues: CASSLRSGGSTDTQYF.

The chain uses TRBV7-9 and TRBJ2-7, with 9 bases identical to TRBD1. Germline CDR1 is SEHNR and CDR2 is FQNEAQ (reference sequence). The CDR3 runs 15 residues. Unmatched junction bases numbered 6, after V lost 3 bases and J lost 3 bases. The CDR3 is CASSFRPDRGYEQYF. CDR3 nucleotide sequence: TGTGCCAGCAGCTTCCGGCCGGACAGGGGCTACGAGCAGTACTTC.

This chain uses TRBV9 with TRBJ2-3; the D is unclear. In germline, CDR1 is SGDLS, CDR2 YYNGEE. V lost 2 bases to trimming and J lost 3 bases, with 10 bases between them. The CDR3 contains 14 residues. The CDR3 bases are TGTGCCAGCAGCGTTTGGTCTGGTACAGATACGCAGTATTTT. This translates into CASSVWSGTDTQYF.

This clonotype was seen once. CDR3 sequence reads: CASSCAETYEQFF. For the CDR3, the DNA is TGTGCCAGCAGCTGTGCGGAGACGTATGAGCAGTTCTTC. The chain carries TRBV12-1 and TRBJ2-1. TRBV12-1 has pseudogene status. CDR3 length: 13 residues.

The chain couples TRBV4-2 to TRBJ2-1; 8 nucleotides align to TRBD2. Unmatched junction bases numbered 7, after V lost 0 bases and J lost 6 bases. The germline V gene encodes CDR1 LGHNA and CDR2 YNFKEQ. The CDR3 totals 16 residues. The CDR3 coding sequence is TGTGCCAGCAGCCAAGATCCCCGGGGGGGCTTCAATGAGCAGTTCTTC. This gives the protein CASSQDPRGGFNEQFF.